This TCR beta chain comes out of a study of memory CD4+ T cells and cytomegalovirus serostatus. Study-level background: This sample comes from healthy Belgian adults, under 10 CMV seropositive, around 26 seronegative.

A word on this clone: The antigen is unknown.

Single viable CD3+CD4+CD8-CD45RO+ cells were sorted as the memory CD4+ T cells. Donors' CMV status reflects serum IgG against pp150, pp28, p38, p52. After thawing, CD4+ T cells were positively selected. Trimming left V 5 bases short and J 1 base short, with 12 bases between. Per the germline V gene, CDR1 is SGHTA and CDR2 is FQGNSA. This CDR3 spans 15 amino acids. Produced via immunoSEQ multiplex PCR; TCRdb's table is partial and in-frame only. The table lists 85,000 to 100,000 clones, about four fifths of them singletons. Study observations and caveats: About 40% of the roughly 160 known CMV-associated TCRbeta sequences appeared in CD4+ memory.

The sample was memory CD4+ T cells from blood. This TCR came from an adult in good health and CMV-seropositive. The chain couples TRBV7-2 to TRBJ2-1, with D possibly matching TRBD2 (6 bases). This CDR3 reads CASSPRAGSYNEQFF. The CDR3 DNA reads as TGTGCCAGCAGCCCAAGGGCGGGGTCCTACAATGAGCAGTTCTTC.